This entry describes one T cell receptor (beta chain). Its matching antigen is unknown. The PCR was carried out with 60 Vbeta primers and 13 Jbeta primers. Profiled with immunoSEQ multiplex PCR; TCRdb holds only in-frame clones, not every one. The data hold about 100,000 clones, with around four fifths observed a single time. This sample was included in a study of cytomegalovirus exposure and HLA in healthy donors. Study-level points and caveats: Three of the chains that were CMV-associated were confirmed in vitro to be specific for CMV antigens.

J gave up 4 bases and V 6 bases, and 12 bases lay outside the gene matches. The V gene's germline CDR1 is MNHNY and CDR2 SVGAGI (reference sequence). This CDR3 has 16 amino acids. The material sequenced was PBMCs. The chain employs TRBV6-6 and TRBJ1-3, with TRBD1 matching over 7 bases. The TCR sequence derives from a woman aged 40-49 years in good health and CMV-seronegative. As DNA, the CDR3 is TGTGCCAGCAGCCCAACAGGGGAGTCGGGCGGAAACACCATATATTTT. The encoded protein is CASSPTGESGGNTIYF.